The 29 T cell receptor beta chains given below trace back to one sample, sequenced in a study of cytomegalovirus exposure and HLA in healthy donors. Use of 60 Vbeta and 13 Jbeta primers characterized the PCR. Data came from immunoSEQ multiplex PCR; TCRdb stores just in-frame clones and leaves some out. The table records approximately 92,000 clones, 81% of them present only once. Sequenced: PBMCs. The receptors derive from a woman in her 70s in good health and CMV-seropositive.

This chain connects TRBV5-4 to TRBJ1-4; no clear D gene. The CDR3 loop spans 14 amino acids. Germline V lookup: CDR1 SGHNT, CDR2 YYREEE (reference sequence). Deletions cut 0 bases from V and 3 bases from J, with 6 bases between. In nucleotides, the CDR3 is TGTGCCAGCAGCTTGGGACTCTCTAATGAAAAACTGTTTTTT. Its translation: CASSLGLSNEKLFF.

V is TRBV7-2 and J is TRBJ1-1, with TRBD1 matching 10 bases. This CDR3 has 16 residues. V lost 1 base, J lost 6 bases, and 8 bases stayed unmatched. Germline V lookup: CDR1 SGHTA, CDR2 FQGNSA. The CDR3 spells CASSLGNRDRGSEAFF. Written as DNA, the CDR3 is TGTGCCAGCAGCTTAGGAAACCGGGACAGGGGATCTGAAGCTTTCTTT.

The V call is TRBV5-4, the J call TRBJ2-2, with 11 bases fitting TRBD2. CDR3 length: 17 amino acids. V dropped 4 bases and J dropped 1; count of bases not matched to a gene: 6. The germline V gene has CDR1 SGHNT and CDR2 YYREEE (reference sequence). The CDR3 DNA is TGTGCCAGCAGCCTACCCACTAGCGGGAGGAACACCGGGGAGCTGTTTTTT. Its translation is CASSLPTSGRNTGELFF.

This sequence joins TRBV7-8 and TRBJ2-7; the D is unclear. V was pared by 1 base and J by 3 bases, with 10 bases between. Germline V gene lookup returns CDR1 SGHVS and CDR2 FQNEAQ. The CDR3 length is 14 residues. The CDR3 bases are TGTGCCAGCAGCTTAGGAGGCGCGCTCTACGAGCAGTACTTC. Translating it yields CASSLGGALYEQYF.

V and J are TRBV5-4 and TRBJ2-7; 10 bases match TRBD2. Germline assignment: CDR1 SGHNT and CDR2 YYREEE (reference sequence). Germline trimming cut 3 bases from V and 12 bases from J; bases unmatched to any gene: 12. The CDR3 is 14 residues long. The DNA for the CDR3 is TGTGCCAGCAGCTCCGGGACTAGCGACACAACAAGGTACTTC. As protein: CASSSGTSDTTRYF.

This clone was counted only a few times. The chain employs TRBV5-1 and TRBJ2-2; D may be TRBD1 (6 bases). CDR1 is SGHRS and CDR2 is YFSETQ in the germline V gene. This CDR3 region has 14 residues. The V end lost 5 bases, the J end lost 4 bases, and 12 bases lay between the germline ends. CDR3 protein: CASRLGTSTGELFF. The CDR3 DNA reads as TGCGCCAGCAGACTAGGGACATCCACCGGGGAGCTGTTTTTT.

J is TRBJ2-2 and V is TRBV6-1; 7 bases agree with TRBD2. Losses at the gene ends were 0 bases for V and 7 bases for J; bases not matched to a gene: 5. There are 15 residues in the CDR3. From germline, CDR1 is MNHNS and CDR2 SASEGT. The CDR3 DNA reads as TGTGCCAGCAGTGAAGCGGGAGGGCGGAACGGGGAGCTGTTTTTT. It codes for CASSEAGGRNGELFF.

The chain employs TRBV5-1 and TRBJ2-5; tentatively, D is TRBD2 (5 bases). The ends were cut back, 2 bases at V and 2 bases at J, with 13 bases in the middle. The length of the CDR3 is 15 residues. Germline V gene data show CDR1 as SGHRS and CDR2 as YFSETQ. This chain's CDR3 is CASSFERSSQETQYF. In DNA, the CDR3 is TGCGCCAGCAGCTTTGAGCGGAGTTCACAAGAGACCCAGTACTTC.

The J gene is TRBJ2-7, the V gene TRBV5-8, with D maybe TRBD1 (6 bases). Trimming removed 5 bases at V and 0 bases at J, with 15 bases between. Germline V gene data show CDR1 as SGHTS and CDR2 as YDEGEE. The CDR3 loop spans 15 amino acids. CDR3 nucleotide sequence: TGTGCCAGCAGACCGGACAGAACTCTCTCCTACGAGCAGTACTTC. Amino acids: CASRPDRTLSYEQYF.

The CDR3 DNA sequence: TGCGCCAGCAGCGCGTTTACGGGAGGGCAAGAGACCCAGTACTTC. Protein product: CASSAFTGGQETQYF. This chain uses TRBV5-1 with TRBJ2-5; 8 bases match TRBD2. CDR3 size: 15 residues. V dropped 4 bases and J dropped 2; count of bases not matched to a gene: 7. Looked up from germline, CDR1 is SGHRS and CDR2 is YFSETQ.

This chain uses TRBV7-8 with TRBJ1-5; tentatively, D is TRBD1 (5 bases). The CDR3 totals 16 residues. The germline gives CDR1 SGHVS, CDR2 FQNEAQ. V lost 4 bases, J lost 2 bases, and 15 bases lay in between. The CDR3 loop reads CASSSTAGVGNQPQHF. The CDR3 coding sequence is TGTGCCAGCAGCTCTACGGCGGGGGTCGGCAATCAGCCCCAGCATTTT.

Here the CDR3 DNA reads TGTGCCAGCAGCCGCGCTAGCGGGGAAGAGACCCAGTACTTC. Translating gives CASSRASGEETQYF. V and J are TRBV4-2 and TRBJ2-5; 9 bases match TRBD2. Trimming took 4 bases from V and 3 from J; bases not matched to a gene: 3. Germline CDR1 LGHNA, CDR2 YNFKEQ. This CDR3 region has 14 residues.

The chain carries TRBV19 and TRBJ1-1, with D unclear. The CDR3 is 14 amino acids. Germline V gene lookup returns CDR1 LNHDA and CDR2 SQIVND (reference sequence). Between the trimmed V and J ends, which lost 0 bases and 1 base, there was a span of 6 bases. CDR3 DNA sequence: TGTGCCAGTAGTATAGACAGGTGGAACACTGAAGCTTTCTTT. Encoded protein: CASSIDRWNTEAFF.

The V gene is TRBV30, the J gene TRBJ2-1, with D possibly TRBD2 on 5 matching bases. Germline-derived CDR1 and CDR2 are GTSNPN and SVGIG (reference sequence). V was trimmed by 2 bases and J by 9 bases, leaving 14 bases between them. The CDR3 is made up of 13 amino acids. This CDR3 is CAWSSLRAGEQFF. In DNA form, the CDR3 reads TGTGCCTGGAGTTCCCTCCGCGCGGGTGAGCAGTTCTTC.

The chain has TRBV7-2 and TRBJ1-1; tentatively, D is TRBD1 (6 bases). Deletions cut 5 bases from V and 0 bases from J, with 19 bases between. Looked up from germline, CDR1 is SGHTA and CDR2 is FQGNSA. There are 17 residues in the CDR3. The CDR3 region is CASSPGQPLDLNTEAFF. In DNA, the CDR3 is TGTGCCAGCAGCCCCGGACAGCCCCTGGATCTGAACACTGAAGCTTTCTTT.

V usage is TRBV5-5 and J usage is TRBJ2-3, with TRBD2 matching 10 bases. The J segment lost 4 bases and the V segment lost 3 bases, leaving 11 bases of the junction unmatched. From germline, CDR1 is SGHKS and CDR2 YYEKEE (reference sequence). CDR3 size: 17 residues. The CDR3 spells CASSSRTSGRGADTQYF. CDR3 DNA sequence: TGTGCCAGCAGCTCACGGACTAGCGGACGGGGGGCAGATACGCAGTATTTT. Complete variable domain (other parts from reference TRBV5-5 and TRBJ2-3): DAGVTQSPTHLIKTRGQQVTLRCSPISGHKSVSWYQQVLGQGPQFIFQYYEKEERGRGNFPDRFSARQFPNYSSELNVNALLLGDSALYLCASSSRTSGRGADTQYFGPGTRLTVL.

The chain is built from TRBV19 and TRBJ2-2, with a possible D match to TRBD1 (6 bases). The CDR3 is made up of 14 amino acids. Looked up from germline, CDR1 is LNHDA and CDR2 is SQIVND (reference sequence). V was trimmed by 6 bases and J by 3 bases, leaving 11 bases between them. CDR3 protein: CASRRDMYTGELFF. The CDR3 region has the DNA TGTGCCAGTAGAAGGGACATGTACACCGGGGAGCTGTTTTTT.

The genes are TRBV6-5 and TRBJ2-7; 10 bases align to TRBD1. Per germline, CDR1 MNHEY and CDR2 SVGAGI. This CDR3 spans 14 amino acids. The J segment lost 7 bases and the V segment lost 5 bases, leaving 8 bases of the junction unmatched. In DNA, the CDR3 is TGTGCCAGCAGTACCGGGACAGGGGAGTATGAGCAGTACTTC. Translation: CASSTGTGEYEQYF.

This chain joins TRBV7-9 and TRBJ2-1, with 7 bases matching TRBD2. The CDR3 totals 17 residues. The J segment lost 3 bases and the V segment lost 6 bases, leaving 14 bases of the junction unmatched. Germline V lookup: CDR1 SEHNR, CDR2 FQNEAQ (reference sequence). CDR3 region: CASREGWEGRFYNEQFF. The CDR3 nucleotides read TGTGCCAGCAGGGAGGGGTGGGAGGGCCGATTCTACAATGAGCAGTTCTTC.

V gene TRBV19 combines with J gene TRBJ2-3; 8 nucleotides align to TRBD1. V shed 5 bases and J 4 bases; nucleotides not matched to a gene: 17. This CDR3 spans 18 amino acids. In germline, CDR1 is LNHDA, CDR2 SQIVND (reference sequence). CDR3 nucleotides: TGTGCCAGTAGTCCCTACTACCCTGGGACAGGCCGCCCAGATACGCAGTATTTT. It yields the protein CASSPYYPGTGRPDTQYF.

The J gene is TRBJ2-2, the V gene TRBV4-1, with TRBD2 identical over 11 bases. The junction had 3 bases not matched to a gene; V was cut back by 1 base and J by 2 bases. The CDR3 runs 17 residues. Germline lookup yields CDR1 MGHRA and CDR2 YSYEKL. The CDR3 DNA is TGCGCCAGCAGCCAAGGGCTAGCGGGAGGAAACACCGGGGAGCTGTTTTTT. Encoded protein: CASSQGLAGGNTGELFF.

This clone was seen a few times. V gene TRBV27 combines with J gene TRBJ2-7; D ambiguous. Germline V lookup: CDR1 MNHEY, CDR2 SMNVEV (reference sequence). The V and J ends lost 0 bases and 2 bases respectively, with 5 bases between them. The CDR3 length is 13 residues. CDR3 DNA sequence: TGTGCCAGCAGTTTATCTATAGCCTACGAGCAGTACTTC. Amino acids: CASSLSIAYEQYF.

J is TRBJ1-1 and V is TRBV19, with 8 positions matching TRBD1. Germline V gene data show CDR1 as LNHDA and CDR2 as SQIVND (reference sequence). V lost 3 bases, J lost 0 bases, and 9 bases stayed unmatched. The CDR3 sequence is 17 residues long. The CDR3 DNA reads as TGTGCCAGTAGTATTGCCAGATGGGGACAGGTGAACACTGAAGCTTTCTTT. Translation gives CASSIARWGQVNTEAFF.

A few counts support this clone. CDR3 in amino acids: CASSSLREGNQPQHF. CDR3 in DNA: TGTGCCAGCAGCTCCCTCAGGGAGGGCAATCAGCCCCAGCATTTT. This chain uses TRBV28 with TRBJ1-5, with D perhaps TRBD1 (5 bases). V was trimmed by 6 bases and J by 2 bases, leaving 14 bases between them. In germline, CDR1 is MDHEN, CDR2 SYDVKM. The CDR3 spans 15 residues.

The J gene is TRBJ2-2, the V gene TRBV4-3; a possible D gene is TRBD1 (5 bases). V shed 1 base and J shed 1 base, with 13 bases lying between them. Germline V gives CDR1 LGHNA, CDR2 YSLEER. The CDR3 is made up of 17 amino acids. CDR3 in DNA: TGCGCCAGCAGCCAAGCCTCGGACACCTGGAACACCGGGGAGCTGTTTTTT. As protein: CASSQASDTWNTGELFF.

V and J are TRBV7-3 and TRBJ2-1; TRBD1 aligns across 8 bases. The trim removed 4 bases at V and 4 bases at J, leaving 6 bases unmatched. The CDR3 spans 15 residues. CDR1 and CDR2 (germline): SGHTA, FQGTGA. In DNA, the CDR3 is TGTGCCAGCAGCTCCCAGGGGGCGGCTTACAATGAGCAGTTCTTC. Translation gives CASSSQGAAYNEQFF.

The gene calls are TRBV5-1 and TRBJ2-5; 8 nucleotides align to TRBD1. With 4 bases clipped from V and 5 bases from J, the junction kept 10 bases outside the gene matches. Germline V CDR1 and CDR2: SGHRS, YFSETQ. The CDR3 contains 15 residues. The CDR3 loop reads CASSAGQVLGETQYF. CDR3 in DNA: TGCGCCAGCAGCGCGGGACAGGTTCTTGGGGAGACCCAGTACTTC.

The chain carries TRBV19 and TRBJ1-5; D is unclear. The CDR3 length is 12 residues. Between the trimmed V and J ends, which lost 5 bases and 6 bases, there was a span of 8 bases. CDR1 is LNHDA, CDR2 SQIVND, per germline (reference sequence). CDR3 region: CASSPPSQPQHF. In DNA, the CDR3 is TGTGCCAGTAGTCCCCCCAGTCAGCCCCAGCATTTT.

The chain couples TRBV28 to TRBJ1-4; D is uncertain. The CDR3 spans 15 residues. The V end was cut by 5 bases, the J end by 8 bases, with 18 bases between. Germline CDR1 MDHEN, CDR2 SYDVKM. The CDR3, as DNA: TGTGCCAGCAGTCTCCCCGGGGATCTAAGCGAAAAACTGTTTTTT. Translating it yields CASSLPGDLSEKLFF.